This T cell receptor (beta chain) was obtained from a study of early T cells in non-severe SARS-CoV-2 infection (dated by TCRdb to the early 2020s). Study-level background: TCR sequencing used bulk RNA from unsorted whole blood, so alpha and beta chains could not be paired. Study-wide conclusions, independent of this receptor: VDJdb matching was skewed toward anti-spike CD8 responses and likely underestimated virus-specific expansions, missing private and CD4 specificities.

Set within a cohort of healthcare workers in London, UK, this nested case-control study involved weekly PCR testing of nasopharyngeal swabs along with blood sampling. Healthcare workers were recruited between 23 and 31 March 2020, during the week of the UK lockdown, and were followed weekly for up to about 15 weeks. Its CDR3 holds 14 amino acids, cysteine through phenylalanine. Only the CDR3 part of the read is kept: 42 bases, read in frame from the first base. The germline V gene yields SGHVS for CDR1 and FNYEAQ for CDR2. The junction shows trimming of 1 base on V and 1 base on J, plus 7 bases between the germline ends. Libraries came from 5' RACE. The data were produced on a NextSeq 500. In the TCR library protocol, unique molecular identifiers were attached to individual cDNA molecules to correct for PCR bias and sequencing error. Sequencing covered both TCR alpha and beta chains, and within each sample the abundances of alpha and beta sequences were tightly co-correlated. Processing in the source paper ran as follows. Decombinator V4 was used to annotate TCR sequences for V gene, J gene and CDR3. TCRs were defined as expanded if a significant change between any two time points was detected under a Poisson model with p below 0.0001. TCR abundances were normalised to the total number of TCRs sequenced per sample and were expressed as counts per million. MAIT TCRs were defined by TRAV1-2 paired with TRAJ12, TRAJ20 or TRAJ33, and iNKT TCRs by TRAV10 paired with TRAJ18. A search of VDJdb, accessed on 1 November 2021, was run for TCRs annotated to CMV, EBV and SARS-CoV-2, with TCRs annotated for multiple antigens excluded. Through fastp at Q25 and MiXCR, TCRdb rebuilt clones from the public reads, retaining in-frame beta chains. All rows with the same CDR3 protein become a single entry with the most common DNA and genes. The authors' filters were not applied to this entry. Counted in this sample were fewer than 80,000 distinct CDR3 sequences; less than 15% of them appeared once. Together, the top ten hold about 5% of the sample.

As to this clonotype: The antigen this receptor binds is unknown. No qualities accompany the bases; no much larger clone lies one base away.

The sequence derives from an adult who was a healthcare worker with PCR-confirmed SARS-CoV-2 infection or an uninfected control (not recorded which). The material sequenced was whole blood. The sequence joins TRBV7-6 to TRBJ1-1, with the identity of the D gene unclear. The nucleotide sequence reads as follows: TGTGCCAGCAGCTTAGAGCCTCGGAACACTGAAGCTTTCTTT. Its translation reads: CASSLEPRNTEAFF.